These T cell receptor beta chains were read from a single sample in a study of T cells in Graves' hyperthyroidism and ophthalmopathy. TCRdb analysed the multiplex PCR reads with MiXCR anew, one entry per CDR3 protein. The sample shows around 530,000 distinct CDR3 sequences, 15% to 20% of them seen only once. The sequencing sample was made of blood. Every receptor here comes from a woman between 18 and 29 years old with Graves' ophthalmopathy. CDR3s include the opening cysteine and the closing phenylalanine or tryptophan. Fields, in order: D gene, clone size, V gene, J gene, CDR3 protein, CDR3 DNA. The D gene is left open where the match is weak. The size entry is marked missing in some rows and otherwise reads once, few, many or a size class.

>TRBD1|NA|TRBV5-8|TRBJ2-7
CASIKDRGIYEQYF
TGTGCCAGCATCAAGGACAGGGGTATCTACGAGCAGTACTTC
>NA|NA|TRBV7-9|TRBJ1-6
CASSLKVGYNSPLHF
TGTGCCAGCAGCTTAAAGGTGGGGTATAATTCACCCCTCCACTTT
>NA|NA|TRBV27|TRBJ1-1
CASKMAEENTEAFF
TGTGCCAGCAAAATGGCGGAGGAGAACACTGAAGCTTTCTTT
>TRBD1|many|TRBV6-1|TRBJ1-2
CASSEAQGRTIANYGYTF
TGTGCCAGCAGTGAAGCACAGGGGAGGACGATAGCTAACTATGGCTACACCTTC
>NA|NA|TRBV6-6|TRBJ2-6
CASSYGTGRVSGANVLTF
TGTGCCAGCAGTTACGGAACTGGACGGGTCTCTGGGGCCAACGTCCTGACTTTC
>TRBD1|NA|TRBV27|TRBJ1-5
CASSFSGTGNNQPQHF
TGTGCCAGCAGTTTCTCCGGGACAGGGAACAATCAGCCCCAGCATTTT
>TRBD2|many|TRBV7-2|TRBJ2-7
CASSPKRDYRYEQYF
TGTGCCAGCAGCCCCAAGCGGGACTATCGGTACGAGCAGTACTTC
>NA|many|TRBV20-1|TRBJ2-3
CSARDLRSDTQYF
TGCAGTGCTAGAGATCTTCGTTCAGATACGCAGTATTTT
>NA|few|TRBV20-1|TRBJ1-2
CSARQTGSYGYTF
TGCAGTGCTAGACAGACAGGTTCCTATGGCTACACCTTC
>TRBD1|many|TRBV30|TRBJ2-2
CALLGQLGELFF
TGTGCCCTGTTGGGACAGCTCGGGGAGCTGTTTTTT
>NA|NA|TRBV5-6|TRBJ1-2
CASSLSPTETNYGYTF
TGTGCCAGCAGCTTATCCCCCACGGAGACGAACTATGGCTACACCTTC
>TRBD1|few|TRBV13|TRBJ1-2
CASSFPGQTDGYTF
TGTGCCAGCAGCTTTCCGGGACAGACAGATGGCTACACCTTC
>NA|NA|TRBV18|TRBJ2-5
CASSRQDTETQYF
TGTGCCAGCTCACGACAGGATACGGAGACCCAGTACTTC
>NA|many|TRBV15|TRBJ2-5
CATSRVGGQETQYF
TGTGCCACCAGCAGAGTGGGAGGCCAAGAGACCCAGTACTTC
>NA|NA|TRBV5-5|TRBJ2-3
CASSYFSGPTDTQYF
TGTGCCAGCAGCTACTTTAGCGGACCCACAGATACGCAGTATTTT
>TRBD1|NA|TRBV28|TRBJ1-2
CASSLIGWTGSAGYTF
TGTGCCAGCAGTTTGATTGGGTGGACAGGGTCGGCTGGCTACACCTTC
>NA|few|TRBV29-1|TRBJ2-5
CSAVPENQETQYF
TGCAGCGCCGTCCCGGAAAACCAAGAGACCCAGTACTTC
>NA|NA|TRBV7-2|TRBJ2-3
CASSAGDTSGITDTQYF
TGTGCCAGCAGCGCAGGAGACACTTCGGGGATCACAGATACGCAGTATTTT
>NA|NA|TRBV5-6|TRBJ2-6
CASSLWGNGANVLTF
TGTGCCAGCAGCTTGTGGGGGAATGGGGCCAACGTCCTGACTTTC
>NA|many|TRBV11-2|TRBJ1-1
CASSSSFSTEAFF
TGTGCCAGCAGCTCATCTTTCTCCACTGAAGCTTTCTTT
>NA|many|TRBV7-2|TRBJ2-6
CASSPGRSGGANVLTF
TGTGCCAGCAGCCCGGGACGGTCCGGGGGGGCCAACGTCCTGACTTTC
>NA|NA|TRBV6-1|TRBJ1-5
CASSGSYNQPQHF
TGTGCCAGCAGTGGGTCCTACAATCAGCCCCAGCATTTT
>NA|NA|TRBV7-9|TRBJ2-2
CASSLLGVGIGELFF
TGTGCCAGCAGCTTATTGGGCGTGGGAATCGGGGAGCTGTTTTTT
>NA|many|TRBV7-3|TRBJ2-3
CASSAGQFGTQYF
TGTGCCAGCAGCGCCGGCCAATTCGGTACGCAGTATTTT
>TRBD1|NA|TRBV4-1|TRBJ1-5
CASSQGQGRNQPQHF
TGCGCCAGCAGCCAAGGACAGGGCCGCAATCAGCCCCAGCATTTT
>NA|NA|TRBV19|TRBJ2-3
CASSIASALFDTQYF
TGTGCCAGTAGTATTGCTAGCGCGCTATTTGATACGCAGTATTTT
>NA|many|TRBV7-4|TRBJ1-1
CASSLVSGYITEAFF
TGTGCCAGCAGCTTGGTATCAGGTTATATAACTGAAGCTTTCTTT
>NA|many|TRBV24-1|TRBJ2-1
CATSDFGASSYNEQFF
TGTGCCACCAGTGATTTCGGGGCGAGCTCCTACAATGAGCAGTTCTTC
>TRBD1|NA|TRBV28|TRBJ2-3
CASRRTGLIDTQYF
TGTGCCAGCAGACGGACAGGGTTGATAGATACGCAGTATTTT
>NA|NA|TRBV6-1|TRBJ1-1
CASSEAGGGNTEAFF
TGTGCCAGCAGTGAAGCGGGAGGGGGGAACACTGAAGCTTTCTTT
>TRBD2|NA|TRBV28|TRBJ2-7
CASSTGTSGLYEQYF
TGTGCCAGCAGCACCGGGACTAGCGGCTTATACGAGCAGTACTTC
>NA|few|TRBV3-1|TRBJ2-1
CASSQDLPATGLRNNEQFF
TGTGCCAGCAGCCAAGATCTCCCGGCGACAGGCCTAAGAAACAATGAGCAGTTCTTC
>NA|few|TRBV28|TRBJ1-2
CASSLGSGDWANYGYTF
TGTGCCAGCAGTTTGGGATCAGGGGATTGGGCTAACTATGGCTACACCTTC
>TRBD2|NA|TRBV9|TRBJ2-3
CASSAFSGGAADTQYF
TGTGCCAGCAGCGCCTTCAGCGGGGGGGCCGCAGATACGCAGTATTTT
>NA|many|TRBV28|TRBJ1-1
CASSLWQGLGGTEAFF
TGTGCCAGCAGTTTATGGCAGGGGCTGGGGGGCACTGAAGCTTTCTTT
>NA|NA|TRBV4-3|TRBJ2-3
CASSQAWGGTYTQYF
TGCGCCAGCAGCCAAGCCTGGGGGGGCACTTATACGCAGTATTTT